This T cell receptor (beta chain) was found in a study of control samples from healthy donors and cancer patients (dated by TCRdb to 2019 to 2021). This clone was counted a few times. Which antigen it targets is not known. The input lacks base qualities; no much larger clone sits a single base away. Library generation was performed with the immunoSEQ multiplex PCR assay. TCRdb mirrors the immuneACCESS table, restricted to in-frame sequences. Some clones are absent from its copies; in checked studies, under half trace to an unresolved V gene, and the reason for the others is unknown. The sample yields approximately 69,000 clones; approximately 90% were counted once. 5% to 7% of the sample is taken by the ten largest. From cysteine to phenylalanine, the CDR3 is 14 amino acids long. Solely the CDR3 DNA is kept, with 42 bases framed from the first base. CDR1 and CDR2 are drawn from the germline V gene: LGHNA, YSLEER. The V end loses 0 bases and the J end loses 1 base, and a stretch of 6 bases separates them.

This receptor was identified in a man aged 55 to 70 with colorectal cancer. The chain is assembled from TRBV4-3 and TRBJ1-1; a confident D gene designation cannot be given. Sequenced input: PBMCs. The bases are TGCGCCAGCAGCCAAGAGTGGTGGAACACTGAAGCTTTCTTT. This is translated as CASSQEWWNTEAFF.